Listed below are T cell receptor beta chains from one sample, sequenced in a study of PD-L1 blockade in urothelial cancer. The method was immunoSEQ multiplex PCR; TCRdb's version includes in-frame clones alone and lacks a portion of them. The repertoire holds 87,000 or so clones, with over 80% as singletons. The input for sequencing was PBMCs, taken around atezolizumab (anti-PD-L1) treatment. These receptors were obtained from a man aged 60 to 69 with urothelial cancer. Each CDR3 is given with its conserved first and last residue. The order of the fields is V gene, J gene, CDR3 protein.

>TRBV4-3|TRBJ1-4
CASSQIPDRVYNEKLFF
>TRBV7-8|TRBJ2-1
CASSLVALAPGNEQFF
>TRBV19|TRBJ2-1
CASSRSGTSGSGNEQFF
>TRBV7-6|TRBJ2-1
CASSPTSGGNNEQFF
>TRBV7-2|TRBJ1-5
CASSQSSRYNQPQHF
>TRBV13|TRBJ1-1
CASSFGTGSPGAFF
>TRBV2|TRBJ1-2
CASSAGQSNYGYTF
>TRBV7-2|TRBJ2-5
CASSLVGQGASETQYF
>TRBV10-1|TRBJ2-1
CASSESTGGLEQFF
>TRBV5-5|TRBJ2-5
CATSRTSGEETQYF
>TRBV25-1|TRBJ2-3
CASSPGTSVTQYF
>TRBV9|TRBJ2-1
CASSLRDRLYNEQFF
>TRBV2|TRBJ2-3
CASSVLGGAPDTQYF
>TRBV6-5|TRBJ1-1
CASSYAARGYTEAFF
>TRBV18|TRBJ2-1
CASSPPNRGGNGEQFF
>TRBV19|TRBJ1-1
CASSTSGDTEAFF
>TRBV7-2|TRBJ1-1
CASSSSGTGVTEAFF
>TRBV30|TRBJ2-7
CAWRAYEQYF
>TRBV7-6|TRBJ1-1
CASSLAGQGNTEAFF
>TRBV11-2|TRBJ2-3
CASSFAGATDTQYF
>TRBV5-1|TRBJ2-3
CASSEGFLGTDTQYF
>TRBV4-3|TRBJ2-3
CASSQDGGADTQYF
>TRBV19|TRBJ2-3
CASCPTGTRSTDTQYF
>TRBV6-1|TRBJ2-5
CASSLGGTGAETQYF
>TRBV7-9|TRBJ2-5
CASSARDRGLQETQYF
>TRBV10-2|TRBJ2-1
CASSDPSGGVRVYPNEQFF
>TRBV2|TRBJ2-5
CASKVGGGQTQYF
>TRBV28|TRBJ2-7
CASSGQGNSYEQYF
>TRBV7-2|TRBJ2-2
CASSLSGRSGTGELFF
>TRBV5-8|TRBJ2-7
CASSFAGTGNAEQYF
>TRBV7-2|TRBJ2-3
CASKLTSYSDTQYF
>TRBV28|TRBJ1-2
CASSGGQGISGYTF
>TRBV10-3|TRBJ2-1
CAISRDLEQFF
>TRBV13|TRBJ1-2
CASSGDRSYGYTF
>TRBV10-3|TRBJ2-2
CAITPTSGSNTGELFF
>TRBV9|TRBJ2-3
CASSPLGGERGDTQYF
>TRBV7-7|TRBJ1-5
CASSPDPGTGGGSNQPQHF
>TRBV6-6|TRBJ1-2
CASSYSGGPWNYGYTF
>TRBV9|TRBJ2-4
CASTKGQGENNIQYF
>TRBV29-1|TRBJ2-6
CSVGAPGSGANVLTF
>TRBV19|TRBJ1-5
CASRISDRIFSNQPQHF
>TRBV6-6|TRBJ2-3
CASRRDRSTDTQYF
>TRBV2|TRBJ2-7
CASTLQGAGYEQYF
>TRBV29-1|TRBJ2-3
CSAGTGGIDTQYF